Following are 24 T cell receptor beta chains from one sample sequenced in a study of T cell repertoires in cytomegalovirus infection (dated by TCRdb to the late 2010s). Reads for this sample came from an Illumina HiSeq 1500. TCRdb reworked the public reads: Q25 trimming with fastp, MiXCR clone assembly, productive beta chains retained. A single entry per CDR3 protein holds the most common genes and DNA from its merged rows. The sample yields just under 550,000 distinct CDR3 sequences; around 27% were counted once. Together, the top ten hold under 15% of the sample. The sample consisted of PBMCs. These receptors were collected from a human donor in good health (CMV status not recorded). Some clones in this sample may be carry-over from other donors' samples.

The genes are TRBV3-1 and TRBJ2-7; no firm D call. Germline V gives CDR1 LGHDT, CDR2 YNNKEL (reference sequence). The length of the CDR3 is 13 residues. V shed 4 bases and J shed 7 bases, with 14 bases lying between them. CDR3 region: CASSPSSSREQYF. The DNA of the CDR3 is TGTGCCAGCAGCCCCAGTTCTTCGAGGGAGCAGTACTTC.

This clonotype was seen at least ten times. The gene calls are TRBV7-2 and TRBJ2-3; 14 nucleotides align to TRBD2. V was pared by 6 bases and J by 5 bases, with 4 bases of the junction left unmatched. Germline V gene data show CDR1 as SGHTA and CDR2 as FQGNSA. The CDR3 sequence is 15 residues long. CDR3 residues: CASRLTSGRVDTQYF. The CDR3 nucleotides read TGTGCCAGCAGGCTGACTAGCGGGAGGGTAGATACGCAGTATTTT.

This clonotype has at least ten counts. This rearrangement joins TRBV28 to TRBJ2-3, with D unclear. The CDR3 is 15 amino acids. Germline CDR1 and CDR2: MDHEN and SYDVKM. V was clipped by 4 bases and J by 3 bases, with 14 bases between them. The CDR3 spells CASSSPGSWTDTQYF. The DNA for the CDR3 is TGTGCCAGCAGTTCTCCCGGATCGTGGACAGATACGCAGTATTTT.

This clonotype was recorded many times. As DNA, the CDR3 is TGTGCCAGCAGTCTAACCCGGACTAGCGGGAGGGAAGGCGCGCAGTATTTT. Protein product: CASSLTRTSGREGAQYF. V is TRBV27 and J is TRBJ2-3, with 15 bases lining up with TRBD2. Germline V gene sequence: CDR1 MNHEY, CDR2 SMNVEV (reference sequence). This CDR3 contains 17 residues. The V and J ends lost 5 bases and 10 bases, in that order; junction bases with no gene match: 13.

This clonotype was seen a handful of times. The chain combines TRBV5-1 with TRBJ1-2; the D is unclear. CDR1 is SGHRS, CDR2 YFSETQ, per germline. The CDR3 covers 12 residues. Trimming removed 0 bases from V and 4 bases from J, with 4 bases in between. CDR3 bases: TGCGCCAGCAGCTTGGATGTCTATGGCTACACCTTC. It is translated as CASSLDVYGYTF.

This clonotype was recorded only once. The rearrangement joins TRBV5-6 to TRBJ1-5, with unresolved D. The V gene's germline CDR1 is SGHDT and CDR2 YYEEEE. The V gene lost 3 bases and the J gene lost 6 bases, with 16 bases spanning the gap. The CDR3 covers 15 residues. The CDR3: CASSYGRLGGQPQHF. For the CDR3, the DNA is TGTGCCAGCAGCTACGGGAGGTTAGGCGGTCAGCCCCAGCATTTT.

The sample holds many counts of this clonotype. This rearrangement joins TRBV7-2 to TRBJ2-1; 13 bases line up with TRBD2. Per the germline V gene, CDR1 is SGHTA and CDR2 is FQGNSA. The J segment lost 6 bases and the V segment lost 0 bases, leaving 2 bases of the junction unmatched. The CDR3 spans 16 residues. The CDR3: CASSLATSGRINEQFF. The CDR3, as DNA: TGTGCCAGCAGCTTAGCGACTAGCGGGAGGATCAATGAGCAGTTCTTC. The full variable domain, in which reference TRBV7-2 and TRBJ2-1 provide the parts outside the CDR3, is GAGVSQSPSNKVTEKGKDVELRCDPISGHTALYWYRQSLGQGLEFLIYFQGNSAPDKSGLPSDRFSAERTGGSVSTLTIQRTQQEDSAVYLCASSLATSGRINEQFFGPGTRLTVL.

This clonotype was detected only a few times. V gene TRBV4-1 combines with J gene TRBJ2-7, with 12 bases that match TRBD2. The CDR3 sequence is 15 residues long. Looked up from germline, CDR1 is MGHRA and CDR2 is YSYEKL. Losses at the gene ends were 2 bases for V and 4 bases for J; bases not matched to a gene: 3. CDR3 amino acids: CASSQRLAGVYEQYF. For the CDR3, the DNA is TGCGCCAGCAGCCAACGACTAGCGGGAGTTTACGAGCAGTACTTC.

DNA of the CDR3: TGCGCCAGCAGCGAGGGACTAGCGACGACAGATACGCAGTATTTT. Encoded protein: CASSEGLATTDTQYF. This chain links TRBV5-1 with TRBJ2-3, with 10 nucleotides matching TRBD2. The length of the CDR3 is 15 residues. CDR1 is SGHRS and CDR2 is YFSETQ in the germline V gene. With V trimmed by 4 bases and J by 3 bases, 5 bases remained unmatched.

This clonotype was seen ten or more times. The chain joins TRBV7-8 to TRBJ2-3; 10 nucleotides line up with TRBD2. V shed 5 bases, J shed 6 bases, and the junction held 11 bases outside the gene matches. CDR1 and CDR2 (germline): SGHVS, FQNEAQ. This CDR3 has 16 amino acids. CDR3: CASSPLASGSTDTQYF. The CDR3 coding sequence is TGTGCCAGCAGCCCGCTGGCTAGCGGGAGTACCGATACGCAGTATTTT.

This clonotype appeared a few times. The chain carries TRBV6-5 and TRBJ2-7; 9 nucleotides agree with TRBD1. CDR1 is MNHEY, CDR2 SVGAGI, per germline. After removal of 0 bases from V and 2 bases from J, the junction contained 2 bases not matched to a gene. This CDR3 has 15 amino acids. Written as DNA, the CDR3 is TGTGCCAGCAGTTACTCCTGGGACAGGGCCTACGAGCAGTACTTC. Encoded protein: CASSYSWDRAYEQYF.

CDR3 residues: CASSETGVNEKLFF. As DNA, the CDR3 is TGTGCCAGCAGTGAGACAGGGGTTAATGAAAAACTGTTTTTT. The chain joins TRBV12-3 or TRBV12-4 to TRBJ1-4, with 8 nucleotides matching TRBD1. This CDR3 is 14 amino acids long. With V trimmed by 5 bases and J by 4 bases, 3 bases remained unmatched.

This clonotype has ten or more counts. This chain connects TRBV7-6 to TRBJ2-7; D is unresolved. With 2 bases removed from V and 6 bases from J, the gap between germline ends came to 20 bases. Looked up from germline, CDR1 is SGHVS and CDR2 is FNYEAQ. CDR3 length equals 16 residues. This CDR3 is CASSLNSPHDAAEQYV. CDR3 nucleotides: TGTGCCAGCAGCTTAAATTCGCCACACGACGCGGCCGAGCAGTACGTC.

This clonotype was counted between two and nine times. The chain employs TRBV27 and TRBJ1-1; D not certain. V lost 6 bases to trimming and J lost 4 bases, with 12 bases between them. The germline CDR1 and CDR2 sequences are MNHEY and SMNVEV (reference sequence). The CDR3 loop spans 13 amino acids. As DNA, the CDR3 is TGTGCCAGCAGGGACTCCATGGGCACTGAAGCTTTCTTT. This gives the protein CASRDSMGTEAFF.

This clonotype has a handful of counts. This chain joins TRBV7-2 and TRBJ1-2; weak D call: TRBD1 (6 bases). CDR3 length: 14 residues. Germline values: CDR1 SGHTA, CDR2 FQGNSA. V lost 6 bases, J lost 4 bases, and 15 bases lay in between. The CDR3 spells CASSNTTGSYGYTF. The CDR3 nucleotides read TGTGCCAGCAGTAATACGACAGGCTCCTATGGCTACACCTTC. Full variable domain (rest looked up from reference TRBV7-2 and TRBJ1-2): GAGVSQSPSNKVTEKGKDVELRCDPISGHTALYWYRQSLGQGLEFLIYFQGNSAPDKSGLPSDRFSAERTGGSVSTLTIQRTQQEDSAVYLCASSNTTGSYGYTFGSGTRLTVV.

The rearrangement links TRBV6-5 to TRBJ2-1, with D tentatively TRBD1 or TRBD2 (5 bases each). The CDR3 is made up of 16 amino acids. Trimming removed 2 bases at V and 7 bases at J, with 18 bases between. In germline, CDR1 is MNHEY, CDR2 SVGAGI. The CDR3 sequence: CASSYRGPGAWNEQFF. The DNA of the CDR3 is TGTGCCAGCAGTTACAGAGGCCCCGGGGCCTGGAATGAGCAGTTCTTC.

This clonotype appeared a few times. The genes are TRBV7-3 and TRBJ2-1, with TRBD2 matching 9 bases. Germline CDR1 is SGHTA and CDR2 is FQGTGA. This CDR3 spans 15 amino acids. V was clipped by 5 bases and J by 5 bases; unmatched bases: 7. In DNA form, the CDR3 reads TGTGCCAGCAGCCCCGCGGGAGGGAGTAACAATGAGCAGTTCTTC. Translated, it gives CASSPAGGSNNEQFF.

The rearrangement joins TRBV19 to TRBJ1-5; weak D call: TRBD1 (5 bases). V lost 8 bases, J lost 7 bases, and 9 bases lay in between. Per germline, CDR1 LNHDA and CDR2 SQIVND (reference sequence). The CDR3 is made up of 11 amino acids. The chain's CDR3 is CASGTDQPQHF. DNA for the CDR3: TGTGCCAGTGGGACGGACCAGCCCCAGCATTTT.

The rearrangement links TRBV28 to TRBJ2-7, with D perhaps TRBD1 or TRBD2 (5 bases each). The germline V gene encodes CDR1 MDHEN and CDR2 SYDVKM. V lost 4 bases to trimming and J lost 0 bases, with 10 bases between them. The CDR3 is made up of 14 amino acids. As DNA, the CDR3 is TGTGCCAGCAGTTCCGGGGACCACTCCTACGAGCAGTACTTC. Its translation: CASSSGDHSYEQYF.

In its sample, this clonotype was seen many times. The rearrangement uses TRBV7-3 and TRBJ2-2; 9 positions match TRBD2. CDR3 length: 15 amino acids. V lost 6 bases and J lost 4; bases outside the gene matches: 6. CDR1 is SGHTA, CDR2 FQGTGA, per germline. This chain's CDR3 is CASRLLAGPTGELFF. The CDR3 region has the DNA TGTGCCAGCAGGCTCCTAGCGGGACCCACCGGGGAGCTGTTTTTT.

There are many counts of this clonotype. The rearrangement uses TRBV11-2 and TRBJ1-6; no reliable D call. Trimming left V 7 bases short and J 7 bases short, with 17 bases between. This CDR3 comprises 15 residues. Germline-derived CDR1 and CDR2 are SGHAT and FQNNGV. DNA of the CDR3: TGTGCCAGCACCGCTACGGCAGGCGTGAATTCACCCCTCCACTTT. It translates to CASTATAGVNSPLHF.

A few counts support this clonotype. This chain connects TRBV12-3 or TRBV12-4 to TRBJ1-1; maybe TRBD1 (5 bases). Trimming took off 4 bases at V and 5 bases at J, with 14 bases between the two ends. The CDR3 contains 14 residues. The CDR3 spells CASSYPWGVTEAFF. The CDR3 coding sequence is TGTGCCAGCAGTTACCCTTGGGGGGTAACTGAAGCTTTCTTT.

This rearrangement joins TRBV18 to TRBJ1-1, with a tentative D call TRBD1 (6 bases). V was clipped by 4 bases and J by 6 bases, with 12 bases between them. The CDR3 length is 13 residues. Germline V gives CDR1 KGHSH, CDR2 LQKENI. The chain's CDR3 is CASSLQGQAEAFF. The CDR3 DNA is TGTGCCAGCTCACTACAGGGTCAGGCTGAAGCTTTCTTT.

CDR3 residues: CASNVGLAGGGEQFF. The CDR3 DNA is TGTGCCAGCAACGTGGGGTTAGCGGGAGGGGGTGAGCAGTTCTTC. This chain links TRBV11-2 with TRBJ2-1; 11 bases line up with TRBD2. V lost 7 bases to trimming and J lost 9 bases; unmatched junction nucleotides: 11. Germline values: CDR1 SGHAT, CDR2 FQNNGV. The CDR3 is made up of 15 amino acids.